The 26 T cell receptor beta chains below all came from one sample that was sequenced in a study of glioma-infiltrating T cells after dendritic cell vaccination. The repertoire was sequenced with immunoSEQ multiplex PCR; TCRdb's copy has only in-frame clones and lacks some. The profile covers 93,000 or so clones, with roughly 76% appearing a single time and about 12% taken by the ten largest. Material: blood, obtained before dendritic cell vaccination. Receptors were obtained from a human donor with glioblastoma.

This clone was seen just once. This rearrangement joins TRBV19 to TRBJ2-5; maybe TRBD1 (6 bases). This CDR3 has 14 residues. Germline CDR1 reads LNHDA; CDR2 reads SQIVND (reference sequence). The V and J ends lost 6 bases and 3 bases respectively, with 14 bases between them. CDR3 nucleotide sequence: TGTGCCAGTAGCAAGGACAGTGAGGAAGAGACCCAGTACTTC. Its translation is CASSKDSEEETQYF. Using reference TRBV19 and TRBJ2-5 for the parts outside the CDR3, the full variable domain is DGGITQSPKYLFRKEGQNVTLSCEQNLNHDAMYWYRQDPGQGLRLIYYSQIVNDFQKGDIAEGYSVSREKKESFPLTVTSAQKNPTAFYLCASSKDSEEETQYFGPGTRLLVL.

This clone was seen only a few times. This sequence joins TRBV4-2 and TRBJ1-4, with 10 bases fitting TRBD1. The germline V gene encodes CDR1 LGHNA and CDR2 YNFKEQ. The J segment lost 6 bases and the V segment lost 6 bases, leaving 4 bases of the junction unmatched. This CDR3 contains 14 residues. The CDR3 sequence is CASSRGTGDEKLFF. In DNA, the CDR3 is TGTGCCAGCAGTCGCGGGACAGGGGATGAAAAACTGTTTTTT.

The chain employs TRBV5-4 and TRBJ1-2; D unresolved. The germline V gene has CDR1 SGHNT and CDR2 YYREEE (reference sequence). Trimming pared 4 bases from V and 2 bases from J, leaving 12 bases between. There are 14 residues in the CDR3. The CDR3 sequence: CASSTEELNYGYTF. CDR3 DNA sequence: TGTGCCAGCAGCACCGAAGAGCTAAACTATGGCTACACCTTC.

CDR3 region: CASSGDSRNEKLFF. The CDR3 nucleotides are TGTGCCAGCAGCGGTGACTCGCGTAATGAAAAACTGTTTTTT. The rearrangement joins TRBV9 to TRBJ1-4; no reliable D call. Trimming left V 3 bases short and J 4 bases short, with 10 bases between. This CDR3 comprises 14 residues. Germline V gene lookup returns CDR1 SGDLS and CDR2 YYNGEE.

The CDR3 nucleotides are TGTGCCAGCAGCCAGACAGGGTTAGGCACTGAAGCTTTCTTT. Amino acids: CASSQTGLGTEAFF. The chain links TRBV7-9 to TRBJ1-1; the match to TRBD1 covers 7 bases. The CDR3 totals 14 residues. Germline values: CDR1 SEHNR, CDR2 FQNEAQ (reference sequence). V lost 5 bases and J lost 4; bases outside the gene matches: 7. Full variable domain (remainder filled in from reference TRBV7-9 and TRBJ1-1): DTGVSQNPRHKITKRGQNVTFRCDPISEHNRLYWYRQTLGQGPEFLTYFQNEAQLEKSRLLSDRFSAERPKGSFSTLEIQRTEQGDSAMYLCASSQTGLGTEAFFGQGTRLTVV.

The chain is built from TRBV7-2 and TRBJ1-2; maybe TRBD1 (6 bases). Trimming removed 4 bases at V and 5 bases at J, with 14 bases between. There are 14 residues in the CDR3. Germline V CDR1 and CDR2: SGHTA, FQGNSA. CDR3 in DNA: TGTGCCAGCAGCTCCCAGGGGAGTGGTTATGGCTACACCTTC. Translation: CASSSQGSGYGYTF. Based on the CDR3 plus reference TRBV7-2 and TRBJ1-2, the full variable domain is GAGVSQSPSNKVTEKGKDVELRCDPISGHTALYWYRQSLGQGLEFLIYFQGNSAPDKSGLPSDRFSAERTGGSVSTLTIQRTQQEDSAVYLCASSSQGSGYGYTFGSGTRLTVV.

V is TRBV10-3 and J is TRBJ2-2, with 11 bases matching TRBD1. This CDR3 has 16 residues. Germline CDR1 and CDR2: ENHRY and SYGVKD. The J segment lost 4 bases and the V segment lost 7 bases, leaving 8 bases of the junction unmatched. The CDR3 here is CAITSRGTGGTGELFF. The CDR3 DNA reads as TGTGCCATCACCTCCCGTGGGACAGGGGGCACCGGGGAGCTGTTTTTT.

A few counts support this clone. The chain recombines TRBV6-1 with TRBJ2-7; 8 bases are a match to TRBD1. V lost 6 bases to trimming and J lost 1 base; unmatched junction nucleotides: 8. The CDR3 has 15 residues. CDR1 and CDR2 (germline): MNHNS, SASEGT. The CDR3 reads CASSAQGGGSYEQYF. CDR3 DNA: TGTGCCAGCAGCGCACAGGGGGGAGGATCCTACGAGCAGTACTTC.

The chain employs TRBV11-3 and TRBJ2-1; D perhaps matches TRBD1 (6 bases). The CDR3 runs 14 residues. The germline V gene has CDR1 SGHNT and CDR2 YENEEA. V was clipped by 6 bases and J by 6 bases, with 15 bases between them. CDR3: CASRSGERFNEQFF. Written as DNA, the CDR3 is TGTGCCAGCAGGTCAGGGGAACGGTTCAATGAGCAGTTCTTC.

The CDR3 nucleotides are TGTGCCAGCAGCATAAACAGGGGGCAGAACACTGAAGCTTTCTTT. This codes for CASSINRGQNTEAFF. This chain joins TRBV7-9 and TRBJ1-1, with TRBD1 matching over 9 bases. Germline trimming cut 5 bases from V and 1 base from J; bases unmatched to any gene: 5. The CDR3 sequence is 15 residues long. Germline V CDR1 and CDR2: SEHNR, FQNEAQ (reference sequence).

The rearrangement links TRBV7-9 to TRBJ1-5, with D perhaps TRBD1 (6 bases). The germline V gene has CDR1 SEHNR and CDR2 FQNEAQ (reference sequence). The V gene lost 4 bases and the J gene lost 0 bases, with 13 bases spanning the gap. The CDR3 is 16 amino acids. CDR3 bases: TGTGCCAGCAGCTCCACCTACAGGGATAGCAATCAGCCCCAGCATTTT. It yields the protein CASSSTYRDSNQPQHF.

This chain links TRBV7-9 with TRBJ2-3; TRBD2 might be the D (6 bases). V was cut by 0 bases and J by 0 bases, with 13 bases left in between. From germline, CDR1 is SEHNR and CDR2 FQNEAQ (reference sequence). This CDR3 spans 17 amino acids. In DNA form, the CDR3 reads TGTGCCAGCAGCTTAGCGGTTGGAGGGCCTAGCACAGATACGCAGTATTTT. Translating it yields CASSLAVGGPSTDTQYF.

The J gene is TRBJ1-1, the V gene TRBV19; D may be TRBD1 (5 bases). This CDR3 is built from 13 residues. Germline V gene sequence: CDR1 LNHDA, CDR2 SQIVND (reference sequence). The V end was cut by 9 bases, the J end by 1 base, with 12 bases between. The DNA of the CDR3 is TGTGCCAGCCCATCCCAGGGGAACACTGAAGCTTTCTTT. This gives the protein CASPSQGNTEAFF.

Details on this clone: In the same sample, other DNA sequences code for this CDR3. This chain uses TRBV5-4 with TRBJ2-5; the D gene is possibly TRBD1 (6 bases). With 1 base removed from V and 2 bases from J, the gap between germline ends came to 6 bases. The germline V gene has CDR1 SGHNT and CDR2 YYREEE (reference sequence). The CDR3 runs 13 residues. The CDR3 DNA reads TGTGCCAGCAGCTTGAGGGGGCAAGAGACCCAGTACTTC. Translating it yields CASSLRGQETQYF. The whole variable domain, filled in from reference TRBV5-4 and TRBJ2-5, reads ETGVTQSPTHLIKTRGQQVTLRCSSQSGHNTVSWYQQALGQGPQFIFQYYREEENGRGNFPPRFSGLQFPNYSSELNVNALELDDSALYLCASSLRGQETQYFGPGTRLLVL.

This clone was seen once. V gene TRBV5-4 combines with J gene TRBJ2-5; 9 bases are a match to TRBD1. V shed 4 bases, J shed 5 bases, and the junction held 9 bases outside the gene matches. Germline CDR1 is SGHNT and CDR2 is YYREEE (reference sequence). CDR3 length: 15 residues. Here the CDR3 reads CASSLDRGAWETQYF. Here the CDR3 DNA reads TGTGCCAGCAGCCTTGACAGGGGGGCATGGGAGACCCAGTACTTC.

CDR3 sequence: CASSFLAGGQDGELFF. In DNA, the CDR3 is TGTGCCAGCAGCTTCTTAGCGGGGGGGCAAGACGGGGAGCTGTTTTTT. The chain couples TRBV5-5 to TRBJ2-2; 11 nucleotides line up with TRBD2. CDR1 is SGHKS and CDR2 is YYEKEE in the germline V gene (reference sequence). The CDR3 contains 16 residues. V lost 2 bases, J lost 7 bases, and 7 bases stayed unmatched.

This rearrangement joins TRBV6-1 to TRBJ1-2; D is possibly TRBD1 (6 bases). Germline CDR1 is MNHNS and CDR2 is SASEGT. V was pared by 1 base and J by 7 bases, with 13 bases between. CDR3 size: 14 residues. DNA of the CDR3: TGTGCCAGCAGTGAAGACGCGACAGGTGGTGGCTACACCTTC. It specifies CASSEDATGGGYTF.

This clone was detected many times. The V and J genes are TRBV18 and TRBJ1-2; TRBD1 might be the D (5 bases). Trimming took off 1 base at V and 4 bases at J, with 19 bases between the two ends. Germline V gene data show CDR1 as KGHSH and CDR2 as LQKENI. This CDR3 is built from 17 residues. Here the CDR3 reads CASSPLGPSDRAYGYTF. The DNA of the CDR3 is TGTGCCAGCTCACCACTAGGCCCATCAGACAGAGCCTATGGCTACACCTTC.

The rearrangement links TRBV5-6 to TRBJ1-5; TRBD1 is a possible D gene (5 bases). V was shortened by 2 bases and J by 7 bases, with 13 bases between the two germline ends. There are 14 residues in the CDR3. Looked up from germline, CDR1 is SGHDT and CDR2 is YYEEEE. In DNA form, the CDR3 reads TGTGCCAGCAGCTTTAGGGGAATGATCCAGCCCCAGCATTTT. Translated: CASSFRGMIQPQHF.

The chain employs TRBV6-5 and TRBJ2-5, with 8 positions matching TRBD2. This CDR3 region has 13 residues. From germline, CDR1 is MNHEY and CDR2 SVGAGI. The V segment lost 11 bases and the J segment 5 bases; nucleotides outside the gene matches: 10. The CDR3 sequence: CAVSIAGTETQYF. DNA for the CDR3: TGTGCCGTTTCGATAGCGGGGACGGAGACCCAGTACTTC.

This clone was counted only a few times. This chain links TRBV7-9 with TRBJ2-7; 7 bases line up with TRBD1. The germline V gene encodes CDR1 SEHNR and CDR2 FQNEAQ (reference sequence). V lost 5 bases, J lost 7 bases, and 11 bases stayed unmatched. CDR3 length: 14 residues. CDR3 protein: CASSPPGGPSEQYF. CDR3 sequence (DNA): TGTGCCAGCAGCCCACCAGGGGGACCTTCGGAGCAGTACTTC.

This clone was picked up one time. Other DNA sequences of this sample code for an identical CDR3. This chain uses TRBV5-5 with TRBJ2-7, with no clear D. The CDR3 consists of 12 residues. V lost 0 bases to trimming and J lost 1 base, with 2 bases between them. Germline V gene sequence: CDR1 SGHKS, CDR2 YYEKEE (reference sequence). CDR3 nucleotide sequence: TGTGCCAGCAGCTTGGTATCCTACGAGCAGTACTTC. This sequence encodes CASSLVSYEQYF.

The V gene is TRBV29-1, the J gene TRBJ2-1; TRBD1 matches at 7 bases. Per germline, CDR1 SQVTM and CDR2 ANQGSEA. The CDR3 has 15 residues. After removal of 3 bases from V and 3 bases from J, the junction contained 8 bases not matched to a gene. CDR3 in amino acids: CSVDGRQGNYNEQFF. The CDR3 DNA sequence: TGCAGCGTTGATGGGCGACAGGGAAACTACAATGAGCAGTTCTTC.

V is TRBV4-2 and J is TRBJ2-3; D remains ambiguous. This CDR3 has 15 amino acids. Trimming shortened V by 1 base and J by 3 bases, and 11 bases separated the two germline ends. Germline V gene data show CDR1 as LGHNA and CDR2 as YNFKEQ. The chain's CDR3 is CASSQGIVVTDTQYF. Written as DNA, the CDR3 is TGTGCCAGCAGCCAAGGTATAGTTGTTACAGATACGCAGTATTTT.

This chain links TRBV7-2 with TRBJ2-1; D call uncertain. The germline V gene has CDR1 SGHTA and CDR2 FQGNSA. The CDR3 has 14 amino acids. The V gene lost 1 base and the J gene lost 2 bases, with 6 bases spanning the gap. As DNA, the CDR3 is TGTGCCAGCAGCTTAGTAGCTCCCTACAATGAGCAGTTCTTC. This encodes CASSLVAPYNEQFF.

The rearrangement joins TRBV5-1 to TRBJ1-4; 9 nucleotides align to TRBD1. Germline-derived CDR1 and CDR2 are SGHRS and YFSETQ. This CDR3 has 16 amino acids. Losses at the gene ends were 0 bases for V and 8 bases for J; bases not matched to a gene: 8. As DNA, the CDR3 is TGCGCCAGCAGCTTGGCCCCGGACAGGGGAGAAGAAAAACTGTTTTTT. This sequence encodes CASSLAPDRGEEKLFF.